The present TCR beta chain was sequenced within a study of blood T cell repertoires in COVID-19. Study background: Both acute and convalescent COVID-19 samples were obtained from the United States, Italy and Spain. Sources were T cells, B-cell-depleted T cells, or PBMCs; the material itself was cDNA or gDNA.

This clone came up a few times. V was shortened by 3 bases and J by 6 bases, with 18 bases between the two germline ends. This CDR3 comprises 15 residues. Germline V gives CDR1 MGHDK, CDR2 SYGVNS. As handled by the study authors: Reference gene primers were amplified, and this amplification served to estimate nucleated cell counts. The protocol was immunoSEQ multiplex PCR, while the TCRdb copy is restricted to in-frame clones and leaves out a portion. The V and J calls and clone size come from that table; D and trimming were worked out from the DNA. The sample records about 58,000 clones, under 90% being singletons.

This rearrangement joins TRBV25-1 to TRBJ2-7, with a tentative D call TRBD1 (5 bases). Sequencing input: peripheral blood. The sequence was obtained from a middle-aged man with active COVID-19. CDR3 in amino acids: CASSDTQGFGGEQYF. The CDR3 DNA follows: TGTGCCAGCAGTGACACGCAGGGTTTTGGCGGCGAGCAGTACTTC.